This entry is about one T cell receptor beta chain. The antigen remains unidentified. At one of its ends the junction is not consistent with the germline gene, which may arise from a read error. Some clones are missing from TCRdb's copy, which holds only in-frame ones; the method was immunoSEQ multiplex PCR. The data contain more than 120,000 clones, 75% to 90% of them singletons. This record belongs to a study of T cell responses to AZD1222 COVID-19 vaccine. Whole-study results and caveats: The study identified only five to seven AZD1222 recipients as seropositive at baseline. Females outnumbered males among donors, who were mostly white British; clonal diversity was possibly underestimated. The study sampled repertoires only after the peak T cell response.

Germline V gene lookup returns CDR1 SEHNR and CDR2 FQNEAQ (reference sequence). This CDR3 region has 14 residues. The chain is built from TRBV7-9 and TRBJ1-2, with D possibly TRBD1 on 5 matching bases. This clonotype originated in an adult who received the AZD1222 COVID-19 vaccine. The sample consisted of peripheral blood, taken 28 days after the second AZD1222 dose. The CDR3 region is CASSLGDGRNGYTF. CDR3 in DNA: TGTGCCAGCAGTTTAGGGGACGGGCGGAATGGCTACACCTTC.